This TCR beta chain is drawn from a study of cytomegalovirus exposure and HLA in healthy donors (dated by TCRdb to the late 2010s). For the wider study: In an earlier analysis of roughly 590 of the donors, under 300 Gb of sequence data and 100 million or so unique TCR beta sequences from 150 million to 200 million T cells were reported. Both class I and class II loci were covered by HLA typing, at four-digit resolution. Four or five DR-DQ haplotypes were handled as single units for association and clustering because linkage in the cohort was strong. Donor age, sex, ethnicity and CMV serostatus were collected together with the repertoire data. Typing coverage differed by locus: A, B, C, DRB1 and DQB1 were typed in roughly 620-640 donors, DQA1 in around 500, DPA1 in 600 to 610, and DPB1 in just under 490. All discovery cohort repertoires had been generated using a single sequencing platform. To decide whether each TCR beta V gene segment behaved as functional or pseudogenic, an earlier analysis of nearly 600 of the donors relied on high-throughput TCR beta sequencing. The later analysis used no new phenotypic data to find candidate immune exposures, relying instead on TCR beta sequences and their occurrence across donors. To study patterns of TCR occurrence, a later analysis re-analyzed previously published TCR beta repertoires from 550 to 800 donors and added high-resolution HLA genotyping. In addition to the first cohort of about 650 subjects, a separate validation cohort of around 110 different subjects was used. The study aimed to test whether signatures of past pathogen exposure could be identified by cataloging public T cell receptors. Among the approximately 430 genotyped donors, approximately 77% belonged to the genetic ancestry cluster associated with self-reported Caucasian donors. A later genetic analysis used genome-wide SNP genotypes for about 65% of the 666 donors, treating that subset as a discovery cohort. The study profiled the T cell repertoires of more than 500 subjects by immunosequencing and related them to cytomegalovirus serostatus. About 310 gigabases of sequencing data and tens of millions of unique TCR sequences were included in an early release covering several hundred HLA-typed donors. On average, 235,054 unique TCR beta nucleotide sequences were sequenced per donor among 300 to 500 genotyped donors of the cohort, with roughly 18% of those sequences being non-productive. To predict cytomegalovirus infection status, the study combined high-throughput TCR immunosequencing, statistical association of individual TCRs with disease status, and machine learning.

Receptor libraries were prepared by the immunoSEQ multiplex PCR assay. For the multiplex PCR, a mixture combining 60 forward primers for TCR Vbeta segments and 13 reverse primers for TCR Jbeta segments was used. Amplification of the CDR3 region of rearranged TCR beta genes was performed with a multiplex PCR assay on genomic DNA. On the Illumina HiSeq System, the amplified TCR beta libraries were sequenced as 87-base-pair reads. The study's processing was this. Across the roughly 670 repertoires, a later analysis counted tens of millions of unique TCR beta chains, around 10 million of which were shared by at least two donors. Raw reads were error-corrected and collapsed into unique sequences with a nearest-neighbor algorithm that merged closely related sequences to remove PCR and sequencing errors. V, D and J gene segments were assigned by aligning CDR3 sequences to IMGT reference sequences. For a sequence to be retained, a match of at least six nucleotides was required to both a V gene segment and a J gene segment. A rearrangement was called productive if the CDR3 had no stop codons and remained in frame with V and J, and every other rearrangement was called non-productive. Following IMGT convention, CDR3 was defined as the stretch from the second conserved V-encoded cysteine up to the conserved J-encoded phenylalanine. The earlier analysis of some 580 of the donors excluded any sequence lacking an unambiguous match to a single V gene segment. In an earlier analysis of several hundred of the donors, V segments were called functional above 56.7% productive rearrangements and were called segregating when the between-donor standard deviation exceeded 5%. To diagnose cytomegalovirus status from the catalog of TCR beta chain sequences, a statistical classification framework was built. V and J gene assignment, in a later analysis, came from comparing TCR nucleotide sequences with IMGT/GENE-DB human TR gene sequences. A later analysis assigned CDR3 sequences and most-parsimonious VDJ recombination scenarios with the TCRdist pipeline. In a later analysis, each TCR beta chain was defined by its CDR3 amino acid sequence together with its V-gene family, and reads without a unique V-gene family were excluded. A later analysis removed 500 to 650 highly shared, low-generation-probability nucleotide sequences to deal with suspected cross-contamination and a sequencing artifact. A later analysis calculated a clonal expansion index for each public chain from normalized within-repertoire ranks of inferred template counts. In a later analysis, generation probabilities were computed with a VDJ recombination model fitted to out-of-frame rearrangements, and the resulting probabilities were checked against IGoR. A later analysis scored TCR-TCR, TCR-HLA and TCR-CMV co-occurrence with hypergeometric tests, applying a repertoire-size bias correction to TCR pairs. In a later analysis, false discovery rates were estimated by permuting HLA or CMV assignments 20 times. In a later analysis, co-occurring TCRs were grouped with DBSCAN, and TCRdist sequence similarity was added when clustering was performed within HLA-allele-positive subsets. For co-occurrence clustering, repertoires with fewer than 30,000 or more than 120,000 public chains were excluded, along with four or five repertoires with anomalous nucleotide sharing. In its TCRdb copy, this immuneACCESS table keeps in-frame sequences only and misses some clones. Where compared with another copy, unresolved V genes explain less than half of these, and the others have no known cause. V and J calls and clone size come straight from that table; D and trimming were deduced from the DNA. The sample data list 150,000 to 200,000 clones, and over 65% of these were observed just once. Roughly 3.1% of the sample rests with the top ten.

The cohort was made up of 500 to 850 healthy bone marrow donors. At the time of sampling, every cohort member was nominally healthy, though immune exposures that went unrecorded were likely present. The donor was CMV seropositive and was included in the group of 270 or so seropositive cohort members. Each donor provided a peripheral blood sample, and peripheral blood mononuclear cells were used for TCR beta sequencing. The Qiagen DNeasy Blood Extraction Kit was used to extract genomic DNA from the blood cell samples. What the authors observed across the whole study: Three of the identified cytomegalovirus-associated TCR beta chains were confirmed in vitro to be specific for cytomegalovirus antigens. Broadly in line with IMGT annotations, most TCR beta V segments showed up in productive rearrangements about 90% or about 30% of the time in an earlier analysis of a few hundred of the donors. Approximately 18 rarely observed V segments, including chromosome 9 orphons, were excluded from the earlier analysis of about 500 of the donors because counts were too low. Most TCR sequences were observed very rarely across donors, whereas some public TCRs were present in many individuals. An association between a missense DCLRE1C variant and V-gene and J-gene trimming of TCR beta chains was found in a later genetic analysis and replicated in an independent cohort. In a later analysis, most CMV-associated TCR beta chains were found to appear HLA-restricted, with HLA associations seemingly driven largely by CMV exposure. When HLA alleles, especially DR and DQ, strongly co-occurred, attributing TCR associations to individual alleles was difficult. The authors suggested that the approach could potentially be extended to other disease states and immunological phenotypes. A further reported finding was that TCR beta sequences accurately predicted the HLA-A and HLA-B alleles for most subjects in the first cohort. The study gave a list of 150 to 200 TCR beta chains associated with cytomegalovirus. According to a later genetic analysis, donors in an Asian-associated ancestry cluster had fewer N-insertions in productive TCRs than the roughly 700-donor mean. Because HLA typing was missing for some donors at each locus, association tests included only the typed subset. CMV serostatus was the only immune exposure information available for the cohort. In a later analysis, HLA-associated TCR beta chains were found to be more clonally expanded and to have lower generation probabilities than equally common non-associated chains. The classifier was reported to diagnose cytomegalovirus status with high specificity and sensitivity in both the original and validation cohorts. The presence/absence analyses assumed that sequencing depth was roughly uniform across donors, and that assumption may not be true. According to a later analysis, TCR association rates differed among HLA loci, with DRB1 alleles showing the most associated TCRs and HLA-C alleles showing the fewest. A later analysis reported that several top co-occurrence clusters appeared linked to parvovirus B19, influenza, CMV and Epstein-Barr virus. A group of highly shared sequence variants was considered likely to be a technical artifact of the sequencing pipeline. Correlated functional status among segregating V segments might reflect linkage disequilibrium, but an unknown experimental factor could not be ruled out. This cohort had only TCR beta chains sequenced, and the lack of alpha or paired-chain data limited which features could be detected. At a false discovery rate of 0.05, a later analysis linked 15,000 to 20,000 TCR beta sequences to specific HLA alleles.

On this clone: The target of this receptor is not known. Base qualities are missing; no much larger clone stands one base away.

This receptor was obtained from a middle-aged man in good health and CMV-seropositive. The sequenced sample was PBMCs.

The CDR3 has the sequence CASSESTANTEAFF. The nucleotide sequence reads as follows: TGCGCCAGCAGCGAATCGACAGCGAACACTGAAGCTTTCTTT. The chain was built from TRBV5-1 and TRBJ1-1; TRBD1 is perhaps the D gene, given 5 matching bases. Its CDR3 holds 14 amino acids, cysteine through phenylalanine. Of all the DNA, just the CDR3 is kept, 42 bases in frame from base 1. Taken from the germline V gene, the CDR1 and CDR2 loops are SGHRS and YFSETQ. Cut back by 4 bases and 1 base, the V and J ends lie 11 bases apart.